This T cell receptor (beta chain) was identified in a study of regulatory T cells in long-lasting Graves disease. Study observations and caveats: Among the persistent patients, 2,500 to 3,500 public clonotypes were shared, more than the approximately 1,000 shared among new patients.

V lost 2 bases to trimming and J lost 0 bases, with 8 bases between them. The CDR3 covers 15 residues. In germline, CDR1 is SGHAT, CDR2 FQDESV (reference sequence). This clonotype has just a few counts. Its antigen is not known. Libraries of TCR beta came from iRepertoire HTBI primers plus Arm-PCR of CDR3 regions. TCRdb passed the multiplex PCR reads through MiXCR, listing each CDR3 protein once. The data show around 510,000 distinct CDR3 sequences, with 20% to 25% seen just once and 6.5% to 10% held by the top ten. The time point is: persistent/refractory GD, antithyroid drugs over 5 years with positive TRAb. RNA extracted from PBMCs served as the sequencing template.

This chain connects TRBV11-1 to TRBJ2-1; D uncertain. This material consisted of peripheral blood mononuclear cells (PBMCs), taken when the disease was refractory, from a patient treated with antithyroid drugs. This clonotype was obtained from a female donor with Graves disease. The CDR3 bases are TGTGCCAGCAGCTTAAACCCCAGCTCCTACAATGAGCAGTTCTTC. Translation gives CASSLNPSSYNEQFF.